The TCR beta chain described here comes from a study of T cells in localized non-small cell lung cancer. Study-level findings and limits: Longer overall survival was associated with a higher density of T cells in the blood. A median around 55 of the top 100 tumor clones appeared in adjacent lung. Tumor trailed uninvolved adjacent lung in T cell clonality, which peaked there. Heterogeneity stays possible, as sequencing covered only one tumor region.

The CDR3 contains 13 residues. Germline V gives CDR1 SGDLS, CDR2 YYNGEE. Trimming shortened V by 0 bases and J by 7 bases, and 10 bases separated the two germline ends. In the case of this clone: The target antigen is unknown.

Here immunoSEQ multiplex PCR was the method, and the copy in TCRdb shows in-frame clones only, minus some. The table has about 25,000 clones, about 86% seen once; the top ten hold 5% to 6.5%. The genes are TRBV9 and TRBJ1-2, with no clear D. This receptor was obtained from a male donor aged 60 or over with stage II squamous cell lung carcinoma. The sequenced sample was peripheral blood, obtained before any cancer treatment. DNA for the CDR3: TGTGCCAGCAGCGTAGCGGTGGGCTCTGGCTACACCTTC. This sequence encodes CASSVAVGSGYTF.